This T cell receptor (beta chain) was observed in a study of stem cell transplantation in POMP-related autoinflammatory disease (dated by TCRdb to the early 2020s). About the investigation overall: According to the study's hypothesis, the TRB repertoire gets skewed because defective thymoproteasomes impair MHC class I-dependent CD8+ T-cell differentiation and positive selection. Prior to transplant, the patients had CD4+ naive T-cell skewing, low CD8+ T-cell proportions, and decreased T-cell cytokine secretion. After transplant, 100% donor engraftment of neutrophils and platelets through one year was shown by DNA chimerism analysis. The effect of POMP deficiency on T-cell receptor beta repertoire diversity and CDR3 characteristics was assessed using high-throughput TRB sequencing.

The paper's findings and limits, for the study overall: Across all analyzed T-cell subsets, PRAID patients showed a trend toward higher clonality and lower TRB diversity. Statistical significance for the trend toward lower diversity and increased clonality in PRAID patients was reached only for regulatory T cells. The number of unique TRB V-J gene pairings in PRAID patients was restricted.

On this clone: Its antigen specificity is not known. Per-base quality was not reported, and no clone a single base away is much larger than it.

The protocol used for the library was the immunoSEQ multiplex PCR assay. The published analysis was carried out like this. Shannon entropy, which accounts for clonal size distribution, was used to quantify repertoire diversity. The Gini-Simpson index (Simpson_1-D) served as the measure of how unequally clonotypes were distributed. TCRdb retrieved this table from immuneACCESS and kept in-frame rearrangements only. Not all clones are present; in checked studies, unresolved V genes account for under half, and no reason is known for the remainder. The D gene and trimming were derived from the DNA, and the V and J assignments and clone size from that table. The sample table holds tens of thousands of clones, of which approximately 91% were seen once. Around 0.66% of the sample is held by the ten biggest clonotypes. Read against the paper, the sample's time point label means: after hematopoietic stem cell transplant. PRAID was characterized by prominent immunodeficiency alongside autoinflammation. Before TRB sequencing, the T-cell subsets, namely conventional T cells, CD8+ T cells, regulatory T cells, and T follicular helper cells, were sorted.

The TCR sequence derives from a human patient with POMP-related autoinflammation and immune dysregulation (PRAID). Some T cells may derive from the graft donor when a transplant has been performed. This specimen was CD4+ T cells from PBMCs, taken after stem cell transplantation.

The CDR3 reads as follows: CASSLSGDETQYF. DNA sequence: TGCGCCAGCAGCTTAAGCGGGGACGAGACCCAGTACTTC. The V and J segments used are TRBV5-1 and TRBJ2-5; the junction holds 7 bases that match TRBD2. Relative to germline, V is missing 2 bases and J is missing 5 bases, with 3 bases of the junction outside any gene match. CDR1 is given as SGHRS and CDR2 as YFSETQ, both from the germline V gene. The CDR3 runs 13 residues from the cysteine to the phenylalanine. Only the CDR3 region is kept as DNA, spanning 39 bases read in frame from base 1.